This T cell receptor (beta chain) was captured by sequencing in a study of cytomegalovirus exposure and HLA in healthy donors. Regarding the study as a whole: In a later analysis, across HLA loci, associated TCR counts were highest for DRB1, lowest for HLA-C.

60 Vbeta and 13 Jbeta primers were used in PCR. Only in-frame clones appear in the TCRdb table, and some are missing; sequencing was by immunoSEQ multiplex PCR. The sample table sets out approximately 37,000 clones. The CDR3 has 15 residues. Germline V gene data show CDR1 as WNHNN and CDR2 as SYGVQD (reference sequence). Trimming took 1 base from V and 6 from J, leaving 16 bases between them. In the case of this clone: Antigen specificity is unknown.

V is TRBV10-1 and J is TRBJ2-7, with D uncertain. Sequences were obtained from PBMCs. The source is a male donor in good health and CMV-seronegative. CDR3 loop: CASSELNSHAPEQYF. The CDR3 region has the DNA TGCGCCAGCAGTGAGTTGAACTCCCACGCCCCCGAGCAGTACTTC.